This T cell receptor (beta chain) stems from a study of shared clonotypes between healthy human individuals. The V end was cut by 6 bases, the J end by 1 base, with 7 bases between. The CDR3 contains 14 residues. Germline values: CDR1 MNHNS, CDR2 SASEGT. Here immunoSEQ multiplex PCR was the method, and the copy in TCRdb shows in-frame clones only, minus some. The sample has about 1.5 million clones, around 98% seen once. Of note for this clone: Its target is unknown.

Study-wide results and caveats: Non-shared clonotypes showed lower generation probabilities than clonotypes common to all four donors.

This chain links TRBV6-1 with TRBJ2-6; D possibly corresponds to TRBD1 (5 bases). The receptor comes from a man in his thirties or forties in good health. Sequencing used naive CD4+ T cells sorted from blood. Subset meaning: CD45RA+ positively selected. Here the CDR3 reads CASRRQSGANVLTF. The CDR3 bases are TGTGCCAGCAGAAGACAGTCTGGGGCCAACGTCCTGACTTTC.